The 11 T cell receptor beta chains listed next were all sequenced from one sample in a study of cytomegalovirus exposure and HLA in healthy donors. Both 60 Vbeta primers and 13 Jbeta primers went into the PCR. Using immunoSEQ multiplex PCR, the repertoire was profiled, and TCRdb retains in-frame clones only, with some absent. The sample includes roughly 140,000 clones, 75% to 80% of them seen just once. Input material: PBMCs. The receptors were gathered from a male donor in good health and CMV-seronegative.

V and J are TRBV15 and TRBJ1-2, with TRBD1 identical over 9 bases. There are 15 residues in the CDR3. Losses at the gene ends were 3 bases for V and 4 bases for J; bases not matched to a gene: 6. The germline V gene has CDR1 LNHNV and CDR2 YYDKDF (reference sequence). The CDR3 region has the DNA TGTGCCACCAGCAGGGCGACGACAGGGGGCTATGGCTACACCTTC. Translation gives CATSRATTGGYGYTF.

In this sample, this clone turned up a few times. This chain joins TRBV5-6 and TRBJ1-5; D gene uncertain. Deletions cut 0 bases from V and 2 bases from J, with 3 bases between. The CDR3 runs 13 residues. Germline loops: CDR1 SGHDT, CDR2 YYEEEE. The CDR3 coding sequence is TGTGCCAGCAGCTTGGTAGGCAATCAGCCCCAGCATTTT. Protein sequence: CASSLVGNQPQHF.

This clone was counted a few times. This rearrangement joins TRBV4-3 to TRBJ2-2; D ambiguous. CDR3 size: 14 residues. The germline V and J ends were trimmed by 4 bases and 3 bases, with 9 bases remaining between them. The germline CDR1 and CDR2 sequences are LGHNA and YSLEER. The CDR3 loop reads CASSPSRYTGELFF. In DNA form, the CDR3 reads TGCGCCAGCAGCCCCTCGAGATACACCGGGGAGCTGTTTTTT.

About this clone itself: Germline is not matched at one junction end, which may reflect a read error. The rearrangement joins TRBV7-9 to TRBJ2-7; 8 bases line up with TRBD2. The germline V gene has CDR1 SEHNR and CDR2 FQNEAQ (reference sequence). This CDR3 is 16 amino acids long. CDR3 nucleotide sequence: TGTTCCAGCAGCCGTCCCAGCGGGGGACCTTATGGGGAGCAGTACTTC. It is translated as CSSSRPSGGPYGEQYF.

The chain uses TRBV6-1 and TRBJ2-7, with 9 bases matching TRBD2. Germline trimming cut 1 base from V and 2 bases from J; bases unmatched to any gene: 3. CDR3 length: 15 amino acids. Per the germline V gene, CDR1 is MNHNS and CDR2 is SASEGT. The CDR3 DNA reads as TGTGCCAGCAGTGAAGAGACTAGCGGCCCCTACGAGCAGTACTTC. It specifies CASSEETSGPYEQYF.

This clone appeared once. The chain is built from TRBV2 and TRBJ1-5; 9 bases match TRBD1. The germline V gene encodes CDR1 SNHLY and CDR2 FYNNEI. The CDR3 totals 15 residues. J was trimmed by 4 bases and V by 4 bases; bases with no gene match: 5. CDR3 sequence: CASSGGQGRNQPQHF. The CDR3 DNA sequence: TGTGCCAGCAGTGGAGGACAGGGGCGAAATCAGCCCCAGCATTTT.

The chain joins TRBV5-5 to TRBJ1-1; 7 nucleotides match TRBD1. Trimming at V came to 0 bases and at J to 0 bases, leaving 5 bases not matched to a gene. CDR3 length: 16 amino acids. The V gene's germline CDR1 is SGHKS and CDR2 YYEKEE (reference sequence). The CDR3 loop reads CASSLGAGGMNTEAFF. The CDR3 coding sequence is TGTGCCAGCAGCTTGGGGGCAGGGGGTATGAACACTGAAGCTTTCTTT.

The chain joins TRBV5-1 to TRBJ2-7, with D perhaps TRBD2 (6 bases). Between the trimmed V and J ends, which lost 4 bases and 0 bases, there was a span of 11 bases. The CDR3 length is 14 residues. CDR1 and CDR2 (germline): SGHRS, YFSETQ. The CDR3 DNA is TGCGCCAGCAGCAAACAACTAGCCTCCTACGAGCAGTACTTC. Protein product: CASSKQLASYEQYF.

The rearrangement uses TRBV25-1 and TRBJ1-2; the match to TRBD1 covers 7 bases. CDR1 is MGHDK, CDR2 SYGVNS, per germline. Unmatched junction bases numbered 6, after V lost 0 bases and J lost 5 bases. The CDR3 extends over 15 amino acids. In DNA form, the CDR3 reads TGTGCCAGCAGTGAATATCAGGGGGTCGGGTATGGCTACACCTTC. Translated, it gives CASSEYQGVGYGYTF.

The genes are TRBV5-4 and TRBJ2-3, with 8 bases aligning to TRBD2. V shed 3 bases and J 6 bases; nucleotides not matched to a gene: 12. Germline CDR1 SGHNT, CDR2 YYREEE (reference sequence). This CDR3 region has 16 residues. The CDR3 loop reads CASSSRTSPVPDTQYF. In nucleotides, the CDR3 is TGTGCCAGCAGCTCTAGGACTAGCCCCGTCCCCGATACGCAGTATTTT.

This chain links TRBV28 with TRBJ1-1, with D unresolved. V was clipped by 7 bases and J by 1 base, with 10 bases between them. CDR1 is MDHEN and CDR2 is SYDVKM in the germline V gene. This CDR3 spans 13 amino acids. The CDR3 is CASTLTRNTEAFF. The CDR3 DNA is TGTGCCAGCACCCTGACAAGGAACACTGAAGCTTTCTTT.